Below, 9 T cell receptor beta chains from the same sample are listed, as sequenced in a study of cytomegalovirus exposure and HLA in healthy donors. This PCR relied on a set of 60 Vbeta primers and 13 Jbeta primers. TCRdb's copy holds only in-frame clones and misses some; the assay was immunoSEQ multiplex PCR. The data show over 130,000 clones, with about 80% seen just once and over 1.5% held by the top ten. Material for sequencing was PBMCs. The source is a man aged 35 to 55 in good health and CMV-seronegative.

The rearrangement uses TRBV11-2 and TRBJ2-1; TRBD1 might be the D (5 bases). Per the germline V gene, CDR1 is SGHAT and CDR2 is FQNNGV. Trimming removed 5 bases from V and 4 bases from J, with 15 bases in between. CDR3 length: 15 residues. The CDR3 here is CASSPLIGAYNEQFF. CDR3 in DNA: TGTGCCAGCAGCCCCCTTATAGGGGCGTACAATGAGCAGTTCTTC.

The CDR3 DNA reads as TGTGCCAGCAGTGAAGGGTGGGGACAGTTCGGGGAGACCCAGTACTTC. Amino acid sequence: CASSEGWGQFGETQYF. J is TRBJ2-5 and V is TRBV25-1, with TRBD1 matching over 7 bases. V lost 2 bases and J lost 5; bases outside the gene matches: 11. The CDR3 extends over 16 amino acids. Germline V gives CDR1 MGHDK, CDR2 SYGVNS.

The CDR3 is CAWSVTIAEQFF. Written as DNA, the CDR3 is TGTGCCTGGAGCGTAACAATAGCCGAGCAGTTCTTC. J is TRBJ2-1 and V is TRBV30; D uncertain. Germline lookup yields CDR1 GTSNPN and CDR2 SVGIG (reference sequence). V lost 3 bases, J lost 10 bases, and 13 bases lay in between. There are 12 residues in the CDR3.

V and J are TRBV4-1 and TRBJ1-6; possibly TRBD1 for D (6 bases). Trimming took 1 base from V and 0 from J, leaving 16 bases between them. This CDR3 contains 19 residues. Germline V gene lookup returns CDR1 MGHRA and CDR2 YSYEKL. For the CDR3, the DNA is TGCGCCAGCAGCCAAGGAAACAGGGATTCCTTCTCCTATAATTCACCCCTCCACTTT. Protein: CASSQGNRDSFSYNSPLHF.

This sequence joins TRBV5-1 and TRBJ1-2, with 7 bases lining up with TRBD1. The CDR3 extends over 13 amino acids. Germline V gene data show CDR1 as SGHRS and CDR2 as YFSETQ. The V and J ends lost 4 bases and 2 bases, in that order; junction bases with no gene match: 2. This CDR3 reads CASSPGQNYGYTF. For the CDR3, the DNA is TGCGCCAGCAGCCCGGGACAGAACTATGGCTACACCTTC.

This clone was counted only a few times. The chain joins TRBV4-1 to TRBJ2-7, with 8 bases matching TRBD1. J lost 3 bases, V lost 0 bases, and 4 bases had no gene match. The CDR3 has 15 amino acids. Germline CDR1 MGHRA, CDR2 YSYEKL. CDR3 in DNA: TGCGCCAGCAGCCAAGATCGAACAGGGGGCTACGAGCAGTACTTC. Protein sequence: CASSQDRTGGYEQYF.

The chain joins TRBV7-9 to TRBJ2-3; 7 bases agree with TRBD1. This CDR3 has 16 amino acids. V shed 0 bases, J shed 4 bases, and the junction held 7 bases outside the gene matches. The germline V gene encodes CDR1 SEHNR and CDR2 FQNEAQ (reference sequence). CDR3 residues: CASSLAPTGLADTQYF. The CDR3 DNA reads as TGTGCCAGCAGCTTAGCCCCGACAGGGTTGGCAGATACGCAGTATTTT.

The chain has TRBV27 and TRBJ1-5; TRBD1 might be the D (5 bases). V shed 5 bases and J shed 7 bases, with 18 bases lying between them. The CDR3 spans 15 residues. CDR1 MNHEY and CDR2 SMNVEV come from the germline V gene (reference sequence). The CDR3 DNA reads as TGTGCCAGCAGTCCCAACCCAGGGTATAGGCAGCCCCAGCATTTT. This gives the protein CASSPNPGYRQPQHF.

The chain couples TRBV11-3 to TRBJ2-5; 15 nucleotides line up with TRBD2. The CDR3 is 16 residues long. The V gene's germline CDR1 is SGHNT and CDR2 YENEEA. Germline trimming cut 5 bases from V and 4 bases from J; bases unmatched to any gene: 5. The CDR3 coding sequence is TGTGCCAGCAGCCGCGGACTAGCGGGAGGGCTAGAGACCCAGTACTTC. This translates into CASSRGLAGGLETQYF.